This T cell receptor beta chain was recovered during a study of beta chain features in type 1 diabetes (dated by TCRdb to the late 2010s). Study-wide context: No differences in mean age, gender distribution, total cell number or subset yield were found between patients and healthy donors. Regulatory and stem cell-like memory subsets were isolated from only 8 patients and roughly 8 healthy donors, whereas naive and central memory subsets came from all 28 donors. In the study, TCRB repertoires of sorted circulating CD4+ T cell subsets from recently diagnosed type 1 diabetes patients were compared with those of matched healthy donors. A total of approximately 110,000,000 sorted cells were examined across all samples, and a strong correlation was observed between cell number per subset and RNA yield.

In its sample, this clone was seen a few times. Its antigen is currently not known. No base quality information exists; no much larger clone differs at one position. A single peripheral blood draw of approximately 0.11 L on average was collected from each donor into heparinised tubes. A BD FACSAria II was used to sort naive, central memory, regulatory and stem cell-like memory CD4+ T cells with a panel that included CD45RO, CCR7, CD25, CD127, CD95 and CD27. Purity was above 95% for every sorted population. PBMCs were isolated right away by Lymphoprep density gradient centrifugation and were stained directly, without culture. To minimize batch effects, samples were stained and sorted in pairs, one healthy donor with one patient per experiment. The trim is 0 bases for V and 3 bases for J, with a gap of 15 bases between the germline ends. CDR1 MNHEY and CDR2 SVGAGI were looked up in the germline V gene. The CDR3, from cysteine to phenylalanine, totals 16 residues. Only the CDR3 DNA stays, 48 bases, in frame from base 1.

All of the isolated RNA was reverse transcribed with the High Capacity cDNA Reverse Transcription Kit, so expressed TCRB transcripts were sequenced. Naive, central memory and regulatory T cell samples underwent deep immunoSEQ sequencing, averaging around 3.9 million total reads per sample. Sorted cells were lysed in RLT buffer and RNA was extracted with DNase-treated RNeasy Micro or Mini kits, depending on cell number. Each cell subset was processed separately to prevent cross-contamination, with patient and healthy donor samples processed together. Using the immunoSEQ multiplex PCR, TCRB sequences were amplified from cDNA into 87-bp fragments spanning the CDR3 region. The amplicons were sequenced using the Illumina HiSeq platform. In the original analysis: PCR bias was corrected computationally using synthetic template baselines, and reads within Hamming distance 2 were collapsed, with unmergeable singletons discarded. Reads were aligned to IMGT to assign V, D and J genes, CDR3 length, and insertions or deletions at six rearrangement sites. Within each subset, clonotype counts were normalized to sorted cell number, after which true diversity and Gini coefficients were computed with the tcR R package. The overlap coefficient, calculated on TCRB nucleotide sequences, was used to quantify repertoire sharing. As a proxy for the pre-selection repertoire, out-of-frame TCRB sequences from naive cells were analyzed. The table was pulled from immuneACCESS by TCRdb, which kept in-frame rearrangements only. Such tables lose some clones; where checked, under half of the loss comes from unresolved V genes, and the rest has no known cause. The V and J calls and the clone size are those of that table, but D and trimming were determined from the DNA. Here the sample has hundreds of thousands of clones; over 12% occur a single time. The ten largest clonotypes hold nearly 0.04% of the sample.

The paper's findings and limits, for the study overall: Naive, central memory and regulatory TCRB repertoires appeared to be more alike among patients than among healthy donors. Shorter templates might have been favored by PCR, but patient and control samples were amplified and corrected together, so both groups would have been affected equally by any skew. Because cDNA was sequenced instead of genomic DNA, highly expressing activated cells could be over-represented, though the groups showed no difference in activation or CD3 levels. Because small numbers of individuals were included in the HLA sub-analyses, any influence of HLA type on TCRB rearrangement was left unresolved. At VDJ recombination sites, type 1 diabetes patients had fewer insertions and more deleted nucleotides, which implies abnormalities in thymic rearrangement. Type 1 diabetes patients showed a moderate but significant shortening of TCRB CDR3 length in all four CD4+ subsets.

Sequencing used naive CD4+ T cells from blood. The cell subset or site label, as the study defines it: true naive CD4+ T cells. The clonotype originates from a man aged 18 to 30 with type 1 diabetes. The chain is assembled from TRBV6-5 and TRBJ2-7; the best D guess is TRBD2, with 5 bases matching. The CDR3 protein: CASSYSTRAQYYEQYF. In nucleotides, the sequence is TGTGCCAGCAGTTACTCGACGAGGGCCCAATACTACGAGCAGTACTTC.